These 29 T cell receptor beta chains were sequenced from one sample in a study of cytomegalovirus exposure and HLA in healthy donors. PCR was performed using 60 Vbeta and 13 Jbeta primers. Only in-frame clones appear in the TCRdb table, and some are missing; sequencing was by immunoSEQ multiplex PCR. This sample has about 91,000 clones, with about 90% found just once. Sequences were obtained from PBMCs. Every receptor here comes from a man aged 18-30 years in good health and CMV-seronegative.

J is TRBJ2-1 and V is TRBV25-1; 11 bases align to TRBD2. CDR3 length equals 16 residues. Germline-derived CDR1 and CDR2 are MGHDK and SYGVNS. The J segment lost 5 bases and the V segment lost 2 bases, leaving 5 bases of the junction unmatched. CDR3 residues: CASSEASSGRHNEQFF. The CDR3 coding sequence is TGTGCCAGCAGTGAAGCTTCTAGCGGGAGGCACAATGAGCAGTTCTTC.

This sequence joins TRBV7-8 and TRBJ2-5; 9 bases align to TRBD1. The germline V gene has CDR1 SGHVS and CDR2 FQNEAQ. The J segment lost 11 bases and the V segment lost 5 bases, leaving 12 bases of the junction unmatched. CDR3 length: 14 residues. CDR3 residues: CASSHRDRVWEQYF. In DNA form, the CDR3 reads TGTGCCAGCAGCCACCGGGACAGGGTCTGGGAGCAGTACTTC.

V usage is TRBV5-4 and J usage is TRBJ2-1, with 9 bases matching TRBD1. This CDR3 has 15 residues. Germline values: CDR1 SGHNT, CDR2 YYREEE (reference sequence). With V trimmed by 4 bases and J by 7 bases, 9 bases remained unmatched. In nucleotides, the CDR3 is TGTGCCAGCAGCAGCAGAACAGGGGGCCGGAATGAGCAGTTCTTC. Translating it yields CASSSRTGGRNEQFF.

The J gene is TRBJ2-7, the V gene TRBV19; D might be TRBD1 (6 bases). This CDR3 spans 14 amino acids. V was pared by 3 bases and J by 5 bases, with 14 bases between. Germline CDR1 reads LNHDA; CDR2 reads SQIVND (reference sequence). The CDR3 spells CASSIRGPAHEQYF. CDR3 bases: TGTGCCAGTAGTATCAGGGGACCTGCCCACGAGCAGTACTTC.

About this clone: The sample carries other DNA sequences with the same CDR3. The chain employs TRBV7-2 and TRBJ2-1; D is perhaps TRBD1 (6 bases). Per the germline V gene, CDR1 is SGHTA and CDR2 is FQGNSA. Between the trimmed V and J ends, which lost 9 bases and 7 bases, there was a span of 25 bases. There are 16 residues in the CDR3. This chain's CDR3 is CASGLAVQGWVNEQFF. For the CDR3, the DNA is TGTGCCAGTGGGCTGGCGGTACAGGGTTGGGTAAATGAGCAGTTCTTC.

This chain uses TRBV29-1 with TRBJ2-1; TRBD2 agrees at 9 bases. After removal of 1 base from V and 0 bases from J, the junction contained 7 bases not matched to a gene. CDR1 and CDR2 (germline): SQVTM, ANQGSEA. The CDR3 is 17 residues long. Written as DNA, the CDR3 is TGCAGCGTTGAAGTTCGCGGGAGGGCCAGCTCCTACAATGAGCAGTTCTTC. Encoded protein: CSVEVRGRASSYNEQFF.

The chain has TRBV7-2 and TRBJ2-5, with a tentative D call TRBD1 (6 bases). TRBJ2-7 matches the DNA end more closely, so the J call is doubtful. Germline V gene sequence: CDR1 SGHTA, CDR2 FQGNSA. This CDR3 has 14 amino acids. The CDR3: CASSLSRDTYEQYF. CDR3 coding DNA: TGTGCCAGCAGCTTATCTAGGGACACCTACGAGCAGTACTTC.

This chain joins TRBV19 and TRBJ1-1, with 7 bases fitting TRBD1. CDR1 is LNHDA and CDR2 is SQIVND in the germline V gene (reference sequence). V shed 3 bases and J 0 bases; nucleotides not matched to a gene: 4. CDR3 size: 15 residues. The DNA for the CDR3 is TGTGCCAGTAGTATGGGGGACAGCTTGAACACTGAAGCTTTCTTT. It translates to CASSMGDSLNTEAFF.

The chain joins TRBV29-1 to TRBJ1-2; TRBD1 matches at 7 bases. The CDR3 is 13 residues long. J lost 8 bases, V lost 1 base, and 7 bases had no gene match. Germline CDR1 and CDR2: SQVTM and ANQGSEA. The DNA of the CDR3 is TGCAGCGTTGAAGCGGCAGGGGGAGGCGGCTACACCTTC. It encodes CSVEAAGGGGYTF.

V gene TRBV7-9 combines with J gene TRBJ2-7, with a possible D match to TRBD1 (6 bases). The CDR3 is 16 amino acids. Looked up from germline, CDR1 is SEHNR and CDR2 is FQNEAQ (reference sequence). Trimming left V 5 bases short and J 3 bases short, with 20 bases between. This CDR3 is CASSNRMARGSYEQYF. CDR3 bases: TGTGCCAGCAGCAACAGGATGGCCAGGGGAAGCTACGAGCAGTACTTC.

The CDR3 DNA is TGCGCCAGCAGCTCGACTAGATACAATGAGCAGTTCTTC. It is translated as CASSSTRYNEQFF. The V and J genes are TRBV5-1 and TRBJ2-1, with D possibly matching TRBD2 (6 bases). The germline V gene encodes CDR1 SGHRS and CDR2 YFSETQ. The length of the CDR3 is 13 residues. Trimming removed 3 bases at V and 4 bases at J, with 8 bases between. Full variable domain (remainder filled in from reference TRBV5-1 and TRBJ2-1): KAGVTQTPRYLIKTRGQQVTLSCSPISGHRSVSWYQQTPGQGLQFLFEYFSETQRNKGNFPGRFSGRQFSNSRSEMNVSTLELGDSALYLCASSSTRYNEQFFGPGTRLTVL.

The chain links TRBV2 to TRBJ2-5, with D possibly TRBD1 on 5 matching bases. The J call is doubtful: the DNA matches TRBJ2-7 better. The CDR3 is made up of 14 amino acids. Germline CDR1 reads SNHLY; CDR2 reads FYNNEI. The CDR3: CASSEQGLTYEQYF. The DNA for the CDR3 is TGTGCCAGCAGTGAACAGGGATTAACCTACGAGCAGTACTTC.

This rearrangement joins TRBV5-6 to TRBJ1-2; D is possibly TRBD1 (6 bases). Trimming took 5 bases from V and 2 from J, leaving 13 bases between them. CDR1 and CDR2 from the germline V gene are SGHDT and YYEEEE. This CDR3 spans 14 amino acids. The CDR3 region has the DNA TGTGCCAGCAGTCAAACAGGGTTAAACTATGGCTACACCTTC. Its translation: CASSQTGLNYGYTF.

This clone was counted once. The chain links TRBV19 to TRBJ2-3; possibly TRBD1 for D (5 bases). Germline-derived CDR1 and CDR2 are LNHDA and SQIVND (reference sequence). V was cut by 2 bases and J by 5 bases, with 14 bases left in between. This CDR3 comprises 15 residues. CDR3 protein: CASSILQGLKDTQYF. As DNA, the CDR3 is TGTGCCAGTAGTATACTCCAGGGTTTGAAAGATACGCAGTATTTT.

This clone occurred once. The rearrangement uses TRBV20-1 and TRBJ1-6; D unclear. Germline values: CDR1 DFQATT, CDR2 SNEGSKA (reference sequence). V was shortened by 2 bases and J by 11 bases, with 7 bases between the two germline ends. The CDR3 runs 11 residues. The CDR3 DNA sequence: TGCAGTGCTAGACGGGAGACACCCCTCCACTTT. This translates into CSARRETPLHF.

The gene calls are TRBV7-2 and TRBJ1-2, with 7 bases identical to TRBD1. The germline V gene encodes CDR1 SGHTA and CDR2 FQGNSA. This CDR3 contains 11 residues. V shed 10 bases and J 5 bases; nucleotides not matched to a gene: 4. CDR3 in DNA: TGTGCCACGGGACAGTCTTATGGCTACACCTTC. Residues: CATGQSYGYTF.

This chain's CDR3 is CSVIPRGRYGYTF. CDR3 nucleotide sequence: TGCAGCGTTATCCCCCGGGGAAGGTATGGCTACACCTTC. This rearrangement joins TRBV29-1 to TRBJ1-2, with unresolved D. Looked up from germline, CDR1 is SQVTM and CDR2 is ANQGSEA. The CDR3 is 13 amino acids. Trimming removed 5 bases at V and 5 bases at J, with 15 bases between.

The chain has TRBV7-3 and TRBJ2-3; 10 nucleotides align to TRBD2. Germline assignment: CDR1 SGHTA and CDR2 FQGTGA. V lost 0 bases, J lost 3 bases, and 3 bases stayed unmatched. This CDR3 has 16 amino acids. CDR3: CASSLTSGRTTDTQYF. CDR3 coding DNA: TGTGCCAGCAGCTTAACTAGCGGGAGGACGACAGATACGCAGTATTTT.

V is TRBV5-1 and J is TRBJ2-2; 9 positions match TRBD2. This CDR3 is built from 20 residues. J gave up 5 bases and V 3 bases, and 20 bases lay outside the gene matches. Germline V gene sequence: CDR1 SGHRS, CDR2 YFSETQ. The CDR3 loop reads CASSSGLAGVGKAGTGELFF. The CDR3 DNA is TGCGCCAGCAGCTCGGGTTTAGCGGGAGTAGGAAAAGCTGGGACCGGGGAGCTGTTTTTT.

The V gene is TRBV28, the J gene TRBJ2-1, with 9 positions matching TRBD1. Germline V lookup: CDR1 MDHEN, CDR2 SYDVKM. Germline trimming cut 6 bases from V and 16 bases from J; bases unmatched to any gene: 10. CDR3 length equals 12 residues. CDR3: CASSPLQGARFF. The CDR3 DNA reads TGTGCCAGCAGCCCCCTACAGGGGGCCCGCTTCTTC.

This chain links TRBV6-1 with TRBJ1-1, with no clear D. Germline loops: CDR1 MNHNS, CDR2 SASEGT. The V and J ends lost 4 bases and 6 bases respectively, with 12 bases between them. CDR3 length: 13 residues. The chain's CDR3 is CASSASGGAEAFF. The DNA of the CDR3 is TGTGCCAGCAGTGCCTCAGGAGGTGCTGAAGCTTTCTTT.

The rearrangement joins TRBV5-1 to TRBJ2-7; 8 nucleotides line up with TRBD2. V lost 2 bases and J lost 2; bases outside the gene matches: 6. This CDR3 comprises 15 residues. Germline loops: CDR1 SGHRS, CDR2 YFSETQ. The DNA of the CDR3 is TGCGCCAGCAGCTTTTTGACTAGCGAAACCTACGAGCAGTACTTC. Its translation is CASSFLTSETYEQYF. Using reference TRBV5-1 and TRBJ2-7 for the parts outside the CDR3, the full variable domain is KAGVTQTPRYLIKTRGQQVTLSCSPISGHRSVSWYQQTPGQGLQFLFEYFSETQRNKGNFPGRFSGRQFSNSRSEMNVSTLELGDSALYLCASSFLTSETYEQYFGPGTRLTVT.

This chain uses TRBV7-9 with TRBJ2-2; tentatively, D is TRBD2 (6 bases). The CDR3 contains 14 residues. V was cut by 8 bases and J by 10 bases, with 20 bases left in between. Germline lookup yields CDR1 SEHNR and CDR2 FQNEAQ (reference sequence). As DNA, the CDR3 is TGTGCCAGCCTTCCCGGGGGTTATAGAACGGAGCTGTTTTTT. Its protein is CASLPGGYRTELFF.

This clone was observed a single time. The J gene is TRBJ2-7, the V gene TRBV4-2; D perhaps matches TRBD2 (6 bases). This CDR3 spans 13 amino acids. V shed 4 bases and J shed 3 bases, with 10 bases lying between them. Germline V gene sequence: CDR1 LGHNA, CDR2 YNFKEQ. The CDR3 is CASSLGSGYEQYF. The CDR3 nucleotides read TGTGCCAGCAGCCTAGGTAGCGGCTACGAGCAGTACTTC.

Only one count was recorded for this clone. The V and J genes are TRBV28 and TRBJ1-2; D gene ambiguous. Germline values: CDR1 MDHEN, CDR2 SYDVKM. The V end lost 2 bases, the J end lost 1 base, and 11 bases lay between the germline ends. The CDR3 runs 15 residues. The CDR3 protein is CASSLGGRLNYGYTF. Written as DNA, the CDR3 is TGTGCCAGCAGTTTAGGTGGAAGACTTAACTATGGCTACACCTTC.

This clone was picked up one time. This rearrangement joins TRBV30 to TRBJ2-2, with 8 nucleotides matching TRBD2. Germline CDR1 is GTSNPN and CDR2 is SVGIG (reference sequence). The ends lost 3 bases at V and 13 bases at J; junction bases unmatched: 10. The CDR3 extends over 13 amino acids. The CDR3 DNA reads TGTGCCTGGAGCGTGGTAGCGGGACGGGGGCTGTTTTTT. The encoded protein is CAWSVVAGRGLFF.

The chain is built from TRBV28 and TRBJ1-2; TRBD1 matches at 7 bases. Germline trimming cut 4 bases from V and 2 bases from J; bases unmatched to any gene: 1. The CDR3 length is 13 residues. Germline V gene lookup returns CDR1 MDHEN and CDR2 SYDVKM. The CDR3 protein is CASSSTGNYGYTF. CDR3 nucleotide sequence: TGTGCCAGCAGTTCGACAGGGAACTATGGCTACACCTTC.

The chain combines TRBV6-5 with TRBJ1-2; D not resolved. Trimming cost V 5 bases and J 2 bases, with 9 bases left between them. Germline assignment: CDR1 MNHEY and CDR2 SVGAGI. This CDR3 spans 13 amino acids. The CDR3 spells CASSAGRNYGYTF. Written as DNA, the CDR3 is TGTGCCAGCAGTGCAGGCCGGAACTATGGCTACACCTTC.

The J gene is TRBJ2-3, the V gene TRBV28; D possibly corresponds to TRBD2 (6 bases). V dropped 10 bases and J dropped 2 bases, with 13 bases sitting between them. The CDR3 covers 13 residues. Per the germline V gene, CDR1 is MDHEN and CDR2 is SYDVKM. CDR3 nucleotides: TGTGCCACACTCCGGGACTTCACAGATACGCAGTATTTT. This gives the protein CATLRDFTDTQYF.